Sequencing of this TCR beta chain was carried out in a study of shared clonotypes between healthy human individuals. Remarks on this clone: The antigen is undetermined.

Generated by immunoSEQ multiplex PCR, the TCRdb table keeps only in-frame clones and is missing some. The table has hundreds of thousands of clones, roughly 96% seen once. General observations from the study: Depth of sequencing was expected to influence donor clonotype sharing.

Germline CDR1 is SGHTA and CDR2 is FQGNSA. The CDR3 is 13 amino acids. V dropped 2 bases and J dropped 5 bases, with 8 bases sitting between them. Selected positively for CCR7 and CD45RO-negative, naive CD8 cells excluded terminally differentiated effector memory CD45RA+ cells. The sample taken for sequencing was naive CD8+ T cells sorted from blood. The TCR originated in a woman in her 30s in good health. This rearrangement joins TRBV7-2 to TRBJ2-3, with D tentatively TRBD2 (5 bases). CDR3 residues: CASSLMAGDTQYF. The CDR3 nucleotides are TGTGCCAGCAGCTTAATGGCGGGAGATACGCAGTATTTT.